This T cell receptor (beta chain) was captured by sequencing in a study of T cell responses to AZD1222 COVID-19 vaccine. Study-wide context: Combined were second doses at about 4 or about 12 weeks.

Trimming shortened V by 1 base and J by 12 bases, and 18 bases separated the two germline ends. The germline V gene has CDR1 MNHEY and CDR2 SVGAGI. The CDR3 length is 14 residues. The data were produced by immunoSEQ multiplex PCR, yet TCRdb's version contains in-frame clones alone and is incomplete. The data hold roughly 100,000 clones, with approximately 88% observed a single time. Worth noting for this clone: Its target is not known.

General study results and limits: As reported, nearly half of all spike-specific TCRs target variant regions that are unmutated. Two doses of AZD1222 preceded a rise in Spike-specific TCR breadth and depth. Females outnumbered males among donors, who were mostly white British; clonal diversity was possibly underestimated.

This rearrangement joins TRBV6-5 to TRBJ1-1; D is uncertain. The sequence came from an adult in good health. Sample: peripheral blood, taken on day 0 of AZD1222 vaccination. The CDR3 reads CASSYYARRGRSFF. The CDR3 DNA follows: TGTGCCAGCAGTTACTACGCTCGCCGAGGGAGGTCTTTCTTT.